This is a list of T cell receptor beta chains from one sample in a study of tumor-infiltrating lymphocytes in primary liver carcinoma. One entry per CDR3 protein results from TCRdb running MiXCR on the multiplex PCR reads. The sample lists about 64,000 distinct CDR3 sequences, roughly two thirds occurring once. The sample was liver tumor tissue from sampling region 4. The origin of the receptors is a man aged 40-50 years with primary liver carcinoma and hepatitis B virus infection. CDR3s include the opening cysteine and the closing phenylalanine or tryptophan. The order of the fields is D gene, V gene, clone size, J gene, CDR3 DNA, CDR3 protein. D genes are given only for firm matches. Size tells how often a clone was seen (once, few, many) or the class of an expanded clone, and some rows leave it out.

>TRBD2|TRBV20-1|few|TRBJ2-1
TGCAGTGCAAGAGCCACTAGCGGGAGATCCAATGAGCAGTTCTTC
CSARATSGRSNEQFF
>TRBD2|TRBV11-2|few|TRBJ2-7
TGTGCCAGCAGTAGGGAGGGCCTTTACGAGCAGTACTTC
CASSREGLYEQYF
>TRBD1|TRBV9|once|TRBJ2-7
TGTGTCAGCAGCATGGGGACAGGGATATACGAGCAGTACTTC
CVSSMGTGIYEQYF
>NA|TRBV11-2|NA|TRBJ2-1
TGTGCCAGCAGCTTGGACGGGATGGCCGAAAATGAGCAGTTCTTC
CASSLDGMAENEQFF
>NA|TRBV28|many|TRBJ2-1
TGTGCCAGCAATTTTGAGCTGAATGAGCAGTTCTTC
CASNFELNEQFF
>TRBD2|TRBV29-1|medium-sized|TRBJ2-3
TGCAGCGTTGTCGGCCTAGCGGGAAGAACAGATACGCAGTATTTT
CSVVGLAGRTDTQYF
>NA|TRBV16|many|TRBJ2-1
TGTGCCAGCAGTCATTACGGACCTAACAATGAGCAGTTCTTC
CASSHYGPNNEQFF
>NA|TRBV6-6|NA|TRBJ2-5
TGTGCCAGCAGTACCCCCGGGGGGCTGCCCCAAGGGGCCCAGTACTTC
CASSTPGGLPQGAQYF
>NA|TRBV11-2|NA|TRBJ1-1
TGTGCCAGCAGCCCATCAAGGGGGTTGGTGATTACTGAAGCTTTCTTT
CASSPSRGLVITEAFF
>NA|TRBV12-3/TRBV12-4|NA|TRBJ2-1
TGTGCCAGCAGCCGCACCGTTGGAAACATTTACAATGAGCAGTTCTTC
CASSRTVGNIYNEQFF
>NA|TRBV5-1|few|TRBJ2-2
TGCGCCACCAGGAACCCGGGCACCGGGGGGCTGTTTTTT
CATRNPGTGGLFF
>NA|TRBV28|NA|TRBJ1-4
TGTACCAGTGCAGGGATTGAAAAACTGTTTTTT
CTSAGIEKLFF
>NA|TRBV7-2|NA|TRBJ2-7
TGTGCCAGCAGCTCCGCCTTCGAGCAGTACTTC
CASSSAFEQYF
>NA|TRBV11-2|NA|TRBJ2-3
TGTGTCAGCAGCCGACAAACCATCAACCCCACAGATACACAGTATTTT
CVSSRQTINPTDTQYF
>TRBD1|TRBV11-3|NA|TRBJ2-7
TGTGTCAGTAGCGTGGGACAGTCCTACGAGCAGTACTTC
CVSSVGQSYEQYF
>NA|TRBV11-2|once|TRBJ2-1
TGTGCCAGCAGCTTAAGTCAGGGCCCTTGCAATGGACAGTTCTTC
CASSLSQGPCNGQFF
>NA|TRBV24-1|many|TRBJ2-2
TGTGCCACCAGTGACCTCATGAACACCGGGGAGCTGTTTTTT
CATSDLMNTGELFF
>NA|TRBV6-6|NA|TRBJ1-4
TGTGCCAGCAGTCCAAACCCAAGTAATGAGAAACTATTTTTT
CASSPNPSNEKLFF
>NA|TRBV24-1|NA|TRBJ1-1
TGTGCCACCCGAGATACCGGACAGAACATTGAAGCTTTCTTT
CATRDTGQNIEAFF
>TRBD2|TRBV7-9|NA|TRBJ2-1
TGTGCCAGCAGCGGTACTAGCGGAAGTAATGACCAGTTCTTC
CASSGTSGSNDQFF
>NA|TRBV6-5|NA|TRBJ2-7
TGTGCCGGCGGTAGGGCCGTGAGCTCCTACGAGCAGTACTTC
CAGGRAVSSYEQYF
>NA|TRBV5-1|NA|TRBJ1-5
TGCCCCATCAGTTTGGAGGGGCTCCAGCCCCAGCATTTT
CPISLEGLQPQHF
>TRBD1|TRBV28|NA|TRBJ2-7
TGTGCCAGCAGTTTAGAGGGGCAGGGGGCCTACGAGCAGTACTTC
CASSLEGQGAYEQYF
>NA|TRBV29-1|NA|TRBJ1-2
TGCAGCGTTGAAGGGGCTACAATGCATGGCTACACCTTC
CSVEGATMHGYTF
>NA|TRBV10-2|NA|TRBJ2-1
TGCGCCAGCAGTCGCGCGGGGTTACGCTACAATGAGAAGTTCTTC
CASSRAGLRYNEKFF
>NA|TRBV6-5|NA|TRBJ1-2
TGTGCCAGCGGACGGGCAGGGACTTCCTATGGCTACACCTTC
CASGRAGTSYGYTF
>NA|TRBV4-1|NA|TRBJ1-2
TGCACCAGCGGCCAAGGGGACGGGAACTATGGCTACACCTTC
CTSGQGDGNYGYTF
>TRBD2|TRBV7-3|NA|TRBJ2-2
TGTGCCAGCAGCTCAACCCCGGCACTAGCGGGAGTGGGTCCGAACACCGGGGAGCTGTTTTTT
CASSSTPALAGVGPNTGELFF
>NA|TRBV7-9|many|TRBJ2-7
TGTGCCAGCAGCTTAGGGGGGTCCCTTGAGGAGCAGTACTTC
CASSLGGSLEEQYF
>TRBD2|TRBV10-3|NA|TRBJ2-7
TGCGCCATCACCAAACGTTCGGGACTAGCGGGATGGTTCTCCTATGAGCAGTACTTC
CAITKRSGLAGWFSYEQYF
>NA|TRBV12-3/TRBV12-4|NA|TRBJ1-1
TGTGTCAGCAGTTTCTCGGGCCAGAACACTGAAACTTTCTTT
CVSSFSGQNTETFF
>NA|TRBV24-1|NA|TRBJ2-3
TGTACCACCAATGAGACCGATTGGGTAGCCCAGTATTTT
CTTNETDWVAQYF
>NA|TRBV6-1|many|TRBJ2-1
TGTGCCAGCAGGGGGAGGGACAGTCGAGCCTGGGACAATGAGCAGTTCTTC
CASRGRDSRAWDNEQFF
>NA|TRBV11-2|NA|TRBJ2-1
TGTTCCAGGAGCTTATACCGGCAAGTTAGTGAGCAGTTCTTC
CSRSLYRQVSEQFF
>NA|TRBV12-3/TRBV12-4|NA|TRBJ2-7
NA
CASSFGQGANYGQYF
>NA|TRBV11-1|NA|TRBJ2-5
TGTGTCAGGAGCCCGGCGCGAGTAAGCGAGACCCAGTATTTC
CVRSPARVSETQYF
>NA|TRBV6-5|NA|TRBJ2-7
TGTGCCAGCGGTTACGATCCCAGGGTCTACGAGCAGTACTTC
CASGYDPRVYEQYF
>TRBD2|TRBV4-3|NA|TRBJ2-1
TGCGCCAGCATCCCTGCTGGACTAGCGCTGAACAATGAGCAGTCCTTC
CASIPAGLALNNEQSF
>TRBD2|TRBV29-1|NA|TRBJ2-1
TGCAGCGTCGGAGCGGGAGGGCCGCGGCGTGAGCAGTTCTTC
CSVGAGGPRREQFF
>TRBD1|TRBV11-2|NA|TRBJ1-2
TGTGTCAGCAGCTATGCAGGGGGCTCCTCCCCTGGCTACATCTTC
CVSSYAGGSSPGYIF